The entry below gives a single TCR beta chain sequence along with its context. There are 15 residues in the CDR3. The germline V gene has CDR1 MDHEN and CDR2 SYDVKM. Germline trimming cut 6 bases from V and 5 bases from J; bases unmatched to any gene: 11. The repertoire was sequenced with immunoSEQ multiplex PCR; TCRdb's copy has only in-frame clones and lacks some. The sample lists about 190,000 clones; 70% to 90% were seen once. The sample belongs to a study of blood T cell repertoires in COVID-19. The chain combines TRBV28 with TRBJ2-7; TRBD1 aligns across 9 bases. This sequence was found in a woman aged 40-49 years who had recovered from COVID-19. Sample: peripheral blood. In nucleotides, the CDR3 is TGTGCCAGCAGCCCAGGACAGGGGATAAAAAACGAGCAGTACTTC. Amino acid sequence: CASSPGQGIKNEQYF.